This T cell receptor (beta chain) was sequenced in a study of T cell changes during pregnancy in multiple sclerosis. CDR3 length equals 15 residues. CDR1 and CDR2 from the germline V gene are MGHRA and YSYEKL. J gave up 7 bases and V 1 base, and 8 bases lay outside the gene matches. Clones were read by immunoSEQ multiplex PCR, and TCRdb kept only the in-frame ones, dropping some. This table has about 55,000 clones, approximately 94% appearing once. This specimen consisted of CD8+ T cells from peripheral blood mononuclear cells, obtained in the third trimester of pregnancy. V gene TRBV4-1 combines with J gene TRBJ2-7; TRBD1 aligns across 9 bases. This receptor was identified in a female donor with multiple sclerosis, enrolled in a pregnancy study. CDR3 DNA: TGCGCCAGCAGCCAAGCCTTTGGGACAGGGAAAGAGCAGTACTTC. This translates into CASSQAFGTGKEQYF.